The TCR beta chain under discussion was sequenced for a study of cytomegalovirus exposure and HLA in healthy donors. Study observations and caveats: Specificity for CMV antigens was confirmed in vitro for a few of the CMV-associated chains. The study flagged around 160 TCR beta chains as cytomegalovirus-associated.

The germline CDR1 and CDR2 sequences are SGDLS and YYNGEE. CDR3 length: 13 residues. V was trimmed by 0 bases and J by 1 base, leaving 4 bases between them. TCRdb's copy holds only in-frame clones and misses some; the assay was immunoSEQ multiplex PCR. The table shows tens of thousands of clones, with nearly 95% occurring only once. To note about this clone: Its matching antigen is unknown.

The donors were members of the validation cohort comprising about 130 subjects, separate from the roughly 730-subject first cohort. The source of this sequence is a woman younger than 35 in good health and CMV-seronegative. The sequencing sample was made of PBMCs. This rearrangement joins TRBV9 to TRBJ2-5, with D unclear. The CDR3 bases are TGTGCCAGCAGCGTAGAGCTCCAAGAGACCCAGTACTTC. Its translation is CASSVELQETQYF.